The 6 T cell receptor beta chains presented below share a single source sample, sequenced in a study of blood T cell repertoires in COVID-19. Method: immunoSEQ multiplex PCR; TCRdb's copy keeps in-frame clones and lacks some. The sample lists roughly 290,000 clones; approximately 83% were seen once. Source material: PBMCs or T cells enriched from blood (not recorded which). The receptors derive from a man aged 25 to 40 who had recovered from COVID-19.

This chain connects TRBV5-1 to TRBJ2-2; 7 bases map to TRBD1. Trimming removed 2 bases from V and 6 bases from J; junction bases left unmatched: 10. Germline-derived CDR1 and CDR2 are SGHRS and YFSETQ. This CDR3 spans 16 amino acids. The DNA of the CDR3 is TGCGCCAGCAGCTTAACCGCTGACAGGGATGCCGGGGAGCTGTTTTTT. This sequence encodes CASSLTADRDAGELFF.

The V gene is TRBV11-2, the J gene TRBJ2-7; maybe TRBD2 (5 bases). The ends were cut back, 1 base at V and 0 bases at J, with 16 bases in the middle. Germline values: CDR1 SGHAT, CDR2 FQNNGV. The CDR3 is 17 amino acids. CDR3 DNA sequence: TGTGCCAGCAGCTTAGGAGCGGCTGGGCCGGCCTCCTACGAGCAGTACTTC. Translating it yields CASSLGAAGPASYEQYF.

This clone appeared a few times. The rearrangement uses TRBV19 and TRBJ2-3; 9 positions match TRBD2. Germline V gene sequence: CDR1 LNHDA, CDR2 SQIVND (reference sequence). The CDR3 has 14 amino acids. Trimming at V came to 6 bases and at J to 4 bases, leaving 5 bases not matched to a gene. For the CDR3, the DNA is TGTGCCAGTAGGCGCGGGGGGGCGGCAGATACGCAGTATTTT. Amino acids: CASRRGGAADTQYF.

Only a few counts were recorded for this clone. The chain employs TRBV6-5 and TRBJ1-4; D is ambiguous. The CDR3 sequence is 15 residues long. With 8 bases removed from V and 4 bases from J, the gap between germline ends came to 17 bases. Germline lookup yields CDR1 MNHEY and CDR2 SVGAGI. The CDR3 nucleotides are TGTGCCAGCCGCTTCTTCGAGGAAAGTAATGAAAAACTGTTTTTT. This translates into CASRFFEESNEKLFF.

The chain employs TRBV30 and TRBJ1-6; 10 bases match TRBD1. The CDR3 totals 15 residues. V lost 3 bases, J lost 9 bases, and 8 bases stayed unmatched. Germline assignment: CDR1 GTSNPN and CDR2 SVGIG (reference sequence). CDR3 sequence: CAWRQTGGLGSPLHF. The CDR3 nucleotides read TGTGCCTGGAGGCAGACAGGGGGCTTGGGTTCACCCCTCCACTTT. The whole variable domain, remainder taken from reference TRBV30 and TRBJ1-6, is SQTIHQWPATLVQPVGSPLSLECTVEGTSNPNLYWYRQAAGRGLQLLFYSVGIGQISSEVPQNLSASRPQDRQFILSSKKLLLSDSGFYLCAWRQTGGLGSPLHFGNGTRLTVT.

This sequence joins TRBV13 and TRBJ1-6, with a possible D match to TRBD1 (6 bases). V lost 1 base, J lost 9 bases, and 7 bases lay in between. There are 13 residues in the CDR3. Germline V CDR1 and CDR2: PRHDT, FYEKMQ (reference sequence). The CDR3: CASSLAGVSPLHF. The CDR3 nucleotides read TGTGCCAGCAGCTTAGCAGGGGTTTCACCCCTCCACTTT.